The 11 T cell receptor beta chains reported below all come from one sample, sequenced in a study of identical twins. TCRdb recomputed calls from the 5' RACE reads with MiXCR, one row per CDR3 protein. This sample has a few hundred thousand distinct CDR3 sequences, with around 8.3% found just once. These same data were also listed under a study on yellow fever vaccine responses in identical twins.

The specimen was CD8+ T cells sorted from blood. All receptors derive from a woman aged 18 to 35 in good health.

At least ten counts were recorded for this clonotype. V is TRBV27 and J is TRBJ2-1; perhaps TRBD1 as D (6 bases). This CDR3 has 12 residues. CDR1 is MNHEY and CDR2 is SMNVEV in the germline V gene (reference sequence). Trimming cost V 2 bases and J 10 bases, with 9 bases left between them. The CDR3 DNA is TGTGCCAGCAGTTTACAGGGGAAGGAGCAGTTCTTC. Translating it yields CASSLQGKEQFF.

This clonotype was counted at least ten times. The junction departs from the called germline gene at one end, perhaps through a read error. This chain joins TRBV7-9 and TRBJ2-7; a possible D gene is TRBD2 (7 bases). This CDR3 contains 13 residues. Looked up from germline, CDR1 is SEHNR and CDR2 is FQNEAQ (reference sequence). CDR3 region: CASSLGGDDEQYF. The CDR3 DNA follows: TGTGCCAGCAGTTTAGGGGGGGACGACGAGCAGTACTTC.

This clonotype was seen more than once but under ten times. The genes are TRBV24-1 and TRBJ2-3; maybe TRBD1 (6 bases). This CDR3 has 17 amino acids. V lost 4 bases to trimming and J lost 0 bases, with 16 bases between them. CDR1 and CDR2 (germline): KGHDR, SFDVKD. In DNA, the CDR3 is TGTGCCACCAGTGACGCCGGGACATATCGGAGCACAGATACGCAGTATTTT. Residues: CATSDAGTYRSTDTQYF.

The CDR3 here is CASSGRDGSYEQYF. CDR3 nucleotide sequence: TGTGCCAGCAGCGGAAGGGACGGATCCTACGAGCAGTACTTC. The chain combines TRBV7-9 with TRBJ2-7; the D call may be TRBD1 or TRBD2 (5 bases each). V gave up 5 bases and J gave up 1 base, with 12 bases separating them. This CDR3 is 14 amino acids long. Germline assignment: CDR1 SEHNR and CDR2 FQNEAQ (reference sequence).

The CDR3 coding sequence is TGCAGCGCCCAGGGTGAAGCTAACTATGGCTACACCTTC. Translating gives CSAQGEANYGYTF. The chain combines TRBV29-1 with TRBJ1-2, with D possibly matching TRBD1 (5 bases). This CDR3 has 13 amino acids. Germline CDR1 SQVTM, CDR2 ANQGSEA. Trimming pared 7 bases from V and 0 bases from J, leaving 12 bases between.

This clonotype was counted between two and nine times. CDR3 coding DNA: TGTGCCAGTAGTACGGCTAGTGGGCAAGAGACCCAGTACTTC. Encoded protein: CASSTASGQETQYF. V and J are TRBV19 and TRBJ2-5; D is uncertain. This CDR3 comprises 14 residues. From germline, CDR1 is LNHDA and CDR2 SQIVND (reference sequence). The V gene lost 4 bases and the J gene lost 2 bases, with 11 bases spanning the gap.

J is TRBJ1-4 and V is TRBV27; D gene unclear. The CDR3 covers 15 residues. Germline V CDR1 and CDR2: MNHEY, SMNVEV (reference sequence). Trimming stripped 8 bases from V and 2 bases from J, with 15 bases between. In DNA, the CDR3 is TGTGCCAGCTCCCTGACACGGACGACTAATGAAAAACTGTTTTTT. It translates to CASSLTRTTNEKLFF.

This chain uses TRBV6-2 or TRBV6-3 with TRBJ2-7; 11 nucleotides align to TRBD2. This CDR3 spans 16 amino acids. With V trimmed by 5 bases and J by 3 bases, 9 bases remained unmatched. Germline V lookup: CDR1 MNHEY, CDR2 SVGEGT. The CDR3 region is CASSRSTSGSFYEQYF. CDR3 sequence (DNA): TGTGCCAGCAGTCGATCCACTAGCGGGAGTTTCTACGAGCAGTACTTC.

This clonotype occurred many times. The V call is TRBV27, the J call TRBJ2-7; no reliable D call. Trimming removed 1 base at V and 4 bases at J, with 11 bases between. The CDR3 is made up of 14 amino acids. CDR1 is MNHEY and CDR2 is SMNVEV in the germline V gene (reference sequence). CDR3 nucleotides: TGTGCCAGCAGTTTATTGGCAGTGTCGTACGAGCAGTACTTC. It encodes CASSLLAVSYEQYF.

This clonotype was counted between two and nine times. This chain joins TRBV29-1 and TRBJ2-1, with TRBD1 matching 9 bases. CDR3 length equals 14 residues. J was trimmed by 3 bases and V by 5 bases; bases with no gene match: 5. Germline loops: CDR1 SQVTM, CDR2 ANQGSEA. This chain's CDR3 is CSVPDRGYYNEQFF. Here the CDR3 DNA reads TGCAGCGTTCCTGACAGGGGGTACTACAATGAGCAGTTCTTC.

This clonotype was seen many times. This chain uses TRBV7-9 with TRBJ1-2; D gene uncertain. The CDR3 sequence is 14 residues long. Germline CDR1 and CDR2: SEHNR and FQNEAQ (reference sequence). Deletions cut 1 base from V and 2 bases from J, with 8 bases between. The CDR3 loop reads CASSLVDENYGYTF. The CDR3, as DNA: TGTGCCAGCAGCTTAGTGGACGAAAACTATGGCTACACCTTC.